A selection of T cell receptor beta chains follows, all from one sample in a study of blood T cell repertoires in COVID-19. Profiled with immunoSEQ multiplex PCR; TCRdb holds only in-frame clones, not every one. The data show under 350,000 clones, 86% seen once. The sample consisted of PBMCs or T cells enriched from blood (not recorded which). The receptors were sampled from a woman aged 18-29 years who had recovered from COVID-19. The CDR3 runs from the conserved cysteine through the conserved F or W. The D gene is left open where the match is weak. Clone size is stated in some rows and not others, as once, few, many or a class when expanded.

j_call | clone_size | d_call | v_call | cdr3_aa | cdr3_nt
TRBJ2-7 | few | TRBD2 | TRBV7-2 | CASSEGLADSYEQYF | TGTGCCAGCAGCGAGGGACTAGCGGACTCCTACGAGCAGTACTTC
TRBJ2-7 | - | TRBD1 | TRBV6-5 | CASSSGQGFYEQYF | TGTGCCAGCAGTTCGGGACAGGGTTTCTACGAGCAGTACTTC
TRBJ2-3 | - | - | TRBV9 | CASSVEEGDWQYF | TGTGCCAGCAGCGTAGAGGAGGGTGATTGGCAGTATTTT
TRBJ2-3 | once | TRBD2 | TRBV3-1/TRBV3-2 | CASSQVGLAGDTQYF | TGTGCCAGCAGCCAGGTGGGACTAGCGGGAGATACGCAGTATTTT
TRBJ1-2 | few | TRBD1 | TRBV12-5 | CASGTGTGANYGYTF | TGTGCTAGTGGTACTGGGACAGGGGCTAACTATGGCTACACCTTC
TRBJ2-3 | once | TRBD1 | TRBV30 | CAWSEAQGVTDTQYF | TGTGCCTGGAGTGAGGCCCAGGGGGTCACAGATACGCAGTATTTT
TRBJ1-5 | - | - | TRBV24-1 | CATSDFDRRQPQHF | TGTGCCACCAGTGATTTTGATAGGAGGCAGCCCCAGCATTTT
TRBJ2-1 | - | - | TRBV7-2 | CASSPPGLYGNEQFF | TGTGCCAGCAGCCCCCCGGGACTTTACGGCAATGAGCAGTTCTTC
TRBJ2-7 | - | - | TRBV10-1 | CASSQRADGEQYF | TGCGCCAGCAGCCAGCGGGCGGATGGGGAGCAGTACTTC
TRBJ1-1 | - | - | TRBV7-9 | CASSLVQGMNTEAFF | TGTGCCAGCAGCTTAGTTCAGGGAATGAACACTGAAGCTTTCTTT
TRBJ2-7 | - | - | TRBV19 | CASSIDRQVYEQYF | TGTGCCAGTAGTATAGATCGACAGGTCTACGAGCAGTACTTC
TRBJ2-2 | - | TRBD2 | TRBV11-3 | CASSLGLAGYTGELFF | TGTGCCAGCAGCTTGGGACTAGCGGGGTACACCGGGGAGCTGTTTTTT
TRBJ2-7 | - | - | TRBV19 | CASSRSGSFYEQYF | TGTGCCAGTAGTAGAAGCGGGTCCTTCTACGAGCAGTACTTC
TRBJ2-4 | - | TRBD2 | TRBV6-5 | CASSSSGLAKNIQYF | TGTGCCAGCAGTTCTAGCGGACTAGCCAAAAACATTCAGTACTTC
TRBJ1-2 | - | - | TRBV7-8 | CASSLSRAGYGYTF | TGTGCCAGCAGCTTATCCAGGGCAGGCTATGGCTACACCTTC
TRBJ1-1 | - | - | TRBV9 | CASSEGWADSKPNTEAFF | TGTGCCAGCAGCGAAGGTTGGGCAGATTCCAAACCGAACACTGAAGCTTTCTTT
TRBJ1-1 | - | - | TRBV3-1/TRBV3-2 | CASSHGAGAASPRF | TGTGCCAGCAGCCATGGGGCAGGGGCCGCGTCACCCAGATTT
TRBJ2-7 | - | TRBD1 | TRBV18 | CASSPRQGSAYEQYF | TGTGCCAGCTCACCCCGACAGGGGTCCGCCTACGAGCAGTACTTC
TRBJ1-5 | - | - | TRBV10-2 | CASSAGGQFSNQPQHF | TGCGCCAGCAGTGCCGGGGGGCAGTTTAGCAATCAGCCCCAGCATTTT
TRBJ1-3 | - | - | TRBV5-1 | CASSLEAASSGNTIYF | TGCGCCAGCAGCTTGGAGGCGGCCTCCTCTGGAAACACCATATATTTT
TRBJ2-7 | - | - | TRBV29-1 | CSVEAATYEQYF | TGCAGCGTTGAGGCGGCGACCTACGAGCAGTACTTC
TRBJ2-1 | once | TRBD2 | TRBV7-7 | CASSPGGPDDEQFF | TGTGCCAGCAGCCCGGGGGGGCCAGACGATGAGCAGTTCTTC
TRBJ2-7 | - | - | TRBV27 | CASSQSIRTEEQYF | TGTGCCAGCAGCCAATCCATCCGGACAGAGGAGCAGTACTTC
TRBJ1-1 | once | - | TRBV7-3 | CASGQNPNTEAFF | TGTGCCAGCGGACAGAACCCGAACACTGAAGCTTTCTTT
TRBJ2-7 | - | - | TRBV3-1/TRBV3-2 | CASSQALRSGRYEQYF | TGTGCCAGCAGCCAAGCCCTGAGGAGCGGACGCTACGAGCAGTACTTC
TRBJ1-1 | - | - | TRBV27 | CASSFTGGLDTEAFF | TGTGCCAGCAGTTTTACCGGGGGTTTGGACACTGAAGCTTTCTTT
TRBJ1-2 | - | - | TRBV7-2 | CASSLYRAGYTF | TGTGCCAGCAGCTTGTACAGGGCTGGCTACACCTTC
TRBJ2-6 | - | TRBD1 | TRBV19 | CASTRGGEANVLTF | TGTGCCAGTACCAGAGGGGGCGAGGCCAACGTCCTGACTTTC
TRBJ2-5 | - | TRBD2 | TRBV7-7 | CASSPGTSGGAGQETQYF | TGTGCCAGCAGCCCAGGGACTAGCGGGGGGGCCGGGCAAGAGACCCAGTACTTC
TRBJ2-2 | few | - | TRBV6-2/TRBV6-3 | CASSYSRETGELFF | TGTGCCAGCAGTTACTCACGCGAGACCGGGGAGCTGTTTTTT
TRBJ1-5 | - | - | TRBV4-3 | CASSQDRAENSNQPQHF | TGCGCCAGCAGCCAAGACAGGGCCGAGAATAGCAATCAGCCCCAGCATTTT
TRBJ2-7 | - | TRBD1 | TRBV6-5 | CASRRAGGYSYEQYF | TGTGCCAGCAGAAGAGCAGGGGGTTATTCCTACGAGCAGTACTTC
TRBJ2-1 | - | - | TRBV3-1/TRBV3-2 | CASSQDFAATPNNEQFF | TGTGCCAGCAGCCAAGACTTTGCGGCCACCCCAAACAATGAGCAGTTCTTC
TRBJ1-1 | - | - | TRBV19 | CASSTGWNTEAFF | TGTGCCAGTAGTACAGGGTGGAACACTGAAGCTTTCTTT
TRBJ1-4 | - | TRBD1 | TRBV7-9 | CASSSSTGVDEKLFF | TGTGCCAGCAGCTCGTCGACAGGGGTGGATGAAAAACTGTTTTTT
TRBJ1-1 | - | - | TRBV6-5 | CASSYRQTEAFF | TGTGCCAGCAGTTACCGACAGACTGAAGCTTTCTTT
TRBJ1-1 | - | - | TRBV27 | CASSRGGSAFF | TGTGCCAGCTCCCGGGGGGGGTCAGCTTTCTTT
TRBJ1-4 | - | - | TRBV5-4 | CASSQQGGGAEKLFF | TGTGCCAGCAGCCAGCAGGGAGGTGGAGCTGAAAAACTGTTTTTT
TRBJ2-2 | - | TRBD1 | TRBV2 | CASIGTANTGELFF | TGTGCCAGCATCGGGACAGCGAACACCGGGGAGCTGTTTTTT
TRBJ2-5 | - | - | TRBV18 | CASSPDSPQETQYF | TGTGCCAGCTCACCGGACAGTCCCCAAGAGACCCAGTACTTC
TRBJ2-1 | - | - | TRBV21-1 | CASIPYRGEQFF | TGTGCCAGCATCCCATACAGGGGCGAGCAGTTCTTC
TRBJ2-1 | - | TRBD2 | TRBV5-4 | CASSLGGLAGAISYNEQFF | TGTGCCAGCAGCTTGGGCGGACTAGCGGGGGCGATATCCTACAATGAGCAGTTCTTC
TRBJ1-1 | many | TRBD1 | TRBV5-4 | CASSAGTGGRDTEAFF | TGTGCCAGCAGCGCAGGGACAGGTGGGAGGGACACTGAAGCTTTCTTT
TRBJ1-2 | once | - | TRBV2 | CASTDYGYTF | TGTGCCAGCACAGACTATGGCTACACCTTC
TRBJ1-6 | - | - | TRBV28 | CASSLGGINSPLHF | TGTGCCAGCAGTTTGGGAGGGATTAATTCACCCCTCCACTTT
TRBJ1-1 | - | - | TRBV5-1 | CASSVGTRGNTEAFF | TGCGCCAGCAGCGTTGGGACAAGGGGGAACACTGAAGCTTTCTTT
TRBJ2-1 | once | TRBD1 | TRBV7-2 | CASSYRDRESNEQFF | TGTGCCAGCAGCTACCGGGACAGGGAAAGTAATGAGCAGTTCTTC
TRBJ2-1 | - | - | TRBV11-3 | CASSPGTTYNEQFF | TGTGCCAGCAGCCCGGGGACAACCTACAATGAGCAGTTCTTC
TRBJ1-1 | - | - | TRBV4-1 | CASSQEWAVAEAFF | TGCGCCAGCAGCCAAGAATGGGCAGTGGCTGAAGCTTTCTTT
TRBJ2-1 | once | TRBD2 | TRBV19 | CASSITPGLAGGEQFF | TGTGCCAGTAGTATTACCCCGGGACTAGCGGGAGGAGAGCAGTTCTTC
TRBJ2-1 | - | TRBD1 | TRBV11-3 | CASRRTGDDEQFF | TGTGCCAGCAGACGGACAGGGGACGATGAGCAGTTCTTC
TRBJ2-7 | - | TRBD1 | TRBV3-1/TRBV3-2 | CASSQRQGEIHEQYF | TGTGCCAGCAGTCAGAGACAGGGGGAGATCCACGAGCAGTACTTC
TRBJ2-3 | - | TRBD2 | TRBV13 | CASSLVLAGGPSTDTQYF | TGTGCCAGCAGCTTAGTACTAGCGGGAGGTCCTAGCACAGATACGCAGTATTTT
TRBJ2-7 | - | - | TRBV15 | CATSSVFNEQYF | TGTGCCACCAGCAGTGTCTTTAACGAGCAGTACTTC
TRBJ1-2 | - | TRBD1 | TRBV5-5 | CASSFGTGYGYTF | TGTGCCAGCAGCTTCGGGACAGGCTATGGCTACACCTTC
TRBJ2-3 | once | - | TRBV28 | CASSPRLDSDTQYF | TGTGCCAGCAGTCCTAGACTAGATTCAGATACGCAGTATTTT
TRBJ2-1 | once | TRBD2 | TRBV11-2 | CASSLLAGGPNEQFF | TGTGCCAGCAGCTTACTAGCGGGGGGGCCGAATGAGCAGTTCTTC
TRBJ1-1 | - | TRBD1 | TRBV28 | CASVVPGQGPEAFF | TGTGCCAGCGTCGTCCCGGGACAGGGACCAGAAGCTTTCTTT
TRBJ2-7 | - | - | TRBV4-3 | CASSQRAEIYEQYF | TGCGCCAGCAGCCAGAGAGCGGAGATCTACGAGCAGTACTTC
TRBJ1-5 | few | - | TRBV2 | CASSPVRGGQPQHF | TGTGCCAGCAGCCCCGTCCGGGGTGGACAGCCCCAGCATTTT